The sequence of this TCR beta chain was determined in a study of blood T cell repertoires in COVID-19. J gave up 1 base and V 6 bases, and 9 bases lay outside the gene matches. From germline, CDR1 is MNHEY and CDR2 SMNVEV (reference sequence). The CDR3 runs to 16 residues. Original handling: Nucleated cell counts were estimated from reference gene primer amplification. Generated by immunoSEQ multiplex PCR, the TCRdb table keeps only in-frame clones and is missing some. V and J calls and clone size come straight from that table; D and trimming were deduced from the DNA. The sample includes over 100,000 clones, roughly 91% seen only once; the top ten take 4.3%.

Sequencing was done on a sample of peripheral blood. The chain uses TRBV27 and TRBJ1-5; 7 bases map to TRBD1. The sequence was collected from a man aged 55-75 years with COVID-19, enrolled during active disease. The CDR3 is CASRGQGDPSNQPQHF. Written as DNA, the CDR3 is TGTGCCAGCAGGGGCCAGGGGGACCCAAGCAATCAGCCCCAGCATTTT.